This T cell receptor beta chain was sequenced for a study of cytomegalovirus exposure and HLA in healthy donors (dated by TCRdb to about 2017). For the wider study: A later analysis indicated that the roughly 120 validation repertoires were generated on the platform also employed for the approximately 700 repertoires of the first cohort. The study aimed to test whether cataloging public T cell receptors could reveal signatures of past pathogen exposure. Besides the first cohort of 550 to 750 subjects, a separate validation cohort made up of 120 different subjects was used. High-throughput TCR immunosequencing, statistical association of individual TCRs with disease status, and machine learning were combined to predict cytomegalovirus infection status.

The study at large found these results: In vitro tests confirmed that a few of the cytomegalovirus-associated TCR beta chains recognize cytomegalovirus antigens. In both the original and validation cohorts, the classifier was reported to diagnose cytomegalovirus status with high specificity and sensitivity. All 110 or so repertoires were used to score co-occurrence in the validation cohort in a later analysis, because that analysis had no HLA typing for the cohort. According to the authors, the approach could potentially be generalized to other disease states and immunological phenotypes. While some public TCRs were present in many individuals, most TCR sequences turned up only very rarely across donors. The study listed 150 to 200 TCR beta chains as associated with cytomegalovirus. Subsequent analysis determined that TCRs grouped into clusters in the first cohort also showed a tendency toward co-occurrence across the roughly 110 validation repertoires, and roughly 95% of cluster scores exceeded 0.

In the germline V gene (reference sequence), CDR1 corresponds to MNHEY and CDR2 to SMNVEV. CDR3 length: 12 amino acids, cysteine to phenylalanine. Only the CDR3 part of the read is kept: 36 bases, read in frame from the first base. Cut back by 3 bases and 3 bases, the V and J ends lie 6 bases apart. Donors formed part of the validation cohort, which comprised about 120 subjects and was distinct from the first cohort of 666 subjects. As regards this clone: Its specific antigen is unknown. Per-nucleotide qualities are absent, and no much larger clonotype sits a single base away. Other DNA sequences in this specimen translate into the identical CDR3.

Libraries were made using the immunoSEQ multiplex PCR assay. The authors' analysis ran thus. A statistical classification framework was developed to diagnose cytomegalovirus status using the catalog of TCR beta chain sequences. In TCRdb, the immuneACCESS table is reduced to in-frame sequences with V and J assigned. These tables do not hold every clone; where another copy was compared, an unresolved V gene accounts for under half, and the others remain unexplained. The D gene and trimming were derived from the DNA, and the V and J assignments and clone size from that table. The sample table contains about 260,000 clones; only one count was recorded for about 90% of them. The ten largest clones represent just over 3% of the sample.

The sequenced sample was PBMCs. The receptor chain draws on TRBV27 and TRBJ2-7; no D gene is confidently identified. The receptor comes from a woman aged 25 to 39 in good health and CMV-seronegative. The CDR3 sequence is CASSFSGYEQYF. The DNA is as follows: TGTGCCAGCAGTTTCTCGGGCTACGAGCAGTACTTC.